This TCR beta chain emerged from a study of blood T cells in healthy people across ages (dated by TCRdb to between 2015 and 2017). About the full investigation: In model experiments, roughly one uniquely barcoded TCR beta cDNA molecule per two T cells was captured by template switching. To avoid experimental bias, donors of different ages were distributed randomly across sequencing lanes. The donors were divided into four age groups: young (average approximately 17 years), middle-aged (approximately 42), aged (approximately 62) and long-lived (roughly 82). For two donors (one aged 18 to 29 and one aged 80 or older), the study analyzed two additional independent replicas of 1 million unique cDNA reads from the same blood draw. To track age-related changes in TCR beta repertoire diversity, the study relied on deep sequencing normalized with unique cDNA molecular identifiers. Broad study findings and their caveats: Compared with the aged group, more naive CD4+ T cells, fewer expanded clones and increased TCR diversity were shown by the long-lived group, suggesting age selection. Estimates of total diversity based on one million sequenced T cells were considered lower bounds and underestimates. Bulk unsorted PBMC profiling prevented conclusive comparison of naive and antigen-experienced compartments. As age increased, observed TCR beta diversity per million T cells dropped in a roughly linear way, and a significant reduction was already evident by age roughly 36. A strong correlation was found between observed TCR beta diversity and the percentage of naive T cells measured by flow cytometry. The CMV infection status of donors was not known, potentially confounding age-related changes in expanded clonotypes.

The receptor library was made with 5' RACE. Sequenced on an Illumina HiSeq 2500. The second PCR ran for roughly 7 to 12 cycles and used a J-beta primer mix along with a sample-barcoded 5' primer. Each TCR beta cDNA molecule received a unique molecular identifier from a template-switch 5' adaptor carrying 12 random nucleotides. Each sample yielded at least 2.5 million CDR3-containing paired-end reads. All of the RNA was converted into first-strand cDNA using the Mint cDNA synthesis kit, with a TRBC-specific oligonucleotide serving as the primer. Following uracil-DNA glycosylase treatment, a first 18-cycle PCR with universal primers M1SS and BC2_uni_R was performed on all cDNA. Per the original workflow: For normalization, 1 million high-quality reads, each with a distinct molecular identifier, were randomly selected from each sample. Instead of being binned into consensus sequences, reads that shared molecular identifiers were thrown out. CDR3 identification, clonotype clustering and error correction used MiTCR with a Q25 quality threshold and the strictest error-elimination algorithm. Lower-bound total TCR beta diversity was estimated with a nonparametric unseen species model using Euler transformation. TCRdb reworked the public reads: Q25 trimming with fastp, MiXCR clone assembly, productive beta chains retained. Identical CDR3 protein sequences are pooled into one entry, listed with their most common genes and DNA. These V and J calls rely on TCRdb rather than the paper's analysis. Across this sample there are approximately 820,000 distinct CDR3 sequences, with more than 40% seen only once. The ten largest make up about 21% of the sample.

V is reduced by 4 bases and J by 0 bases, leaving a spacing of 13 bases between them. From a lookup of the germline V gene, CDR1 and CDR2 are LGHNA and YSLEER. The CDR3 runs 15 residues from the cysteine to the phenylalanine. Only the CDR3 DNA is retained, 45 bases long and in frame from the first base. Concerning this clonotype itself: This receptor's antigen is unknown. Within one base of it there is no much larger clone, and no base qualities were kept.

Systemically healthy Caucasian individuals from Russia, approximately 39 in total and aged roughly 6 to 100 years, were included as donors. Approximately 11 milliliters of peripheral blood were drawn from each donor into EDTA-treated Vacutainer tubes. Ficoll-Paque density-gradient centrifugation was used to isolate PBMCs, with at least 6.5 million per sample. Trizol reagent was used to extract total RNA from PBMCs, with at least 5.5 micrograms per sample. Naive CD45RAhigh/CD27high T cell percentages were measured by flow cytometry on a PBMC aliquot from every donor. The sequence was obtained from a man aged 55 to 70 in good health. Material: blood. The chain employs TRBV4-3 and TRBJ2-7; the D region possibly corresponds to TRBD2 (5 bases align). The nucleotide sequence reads TGCGCCAGCAGCCCGGACGGGGTTGGCTCCTACGAGCAGTACTTC. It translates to CASSPDGVGSYEQYF.